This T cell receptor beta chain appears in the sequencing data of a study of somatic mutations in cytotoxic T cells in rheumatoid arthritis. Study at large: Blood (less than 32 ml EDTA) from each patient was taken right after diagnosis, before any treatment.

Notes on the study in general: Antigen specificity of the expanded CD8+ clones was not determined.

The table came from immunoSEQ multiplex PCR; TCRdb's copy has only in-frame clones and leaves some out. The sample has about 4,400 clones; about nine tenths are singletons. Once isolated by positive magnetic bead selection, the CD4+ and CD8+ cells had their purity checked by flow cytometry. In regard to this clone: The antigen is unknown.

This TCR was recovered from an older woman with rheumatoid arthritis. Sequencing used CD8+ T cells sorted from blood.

CDR3 nucleotide sequence: TGTGCCAGCAGCGATAGCGGGAGCTCCTACAATGAGCAGTTCTTC. Its protein is CASSDSGSSYNEQFF. The rearrangement links TRBV9 to TRBJ2-1; 9 bases agree with TRBD2. The V and J ends lost 3 bases and 0 bases, in that order; junction bases with no gene match: 1. Germline CDR1 is SGDLS and CDR2 is YYNGEE. The CDR3 loop spans 15 amino acids.